These 28 T cell receptor beta chains were sequenced from one sample in a study of shared clonotypes between healthy human individuals. Using immunoSEQ multiplex PCR, the repertoire was profiled, and TCRdb retains in-frame clones only, with some absent. This table holds about 2.2 million clones, approximately 92% found once. CD8 cells regarded as naive lacked CD45RO, were positively chosen for CCR7, and omitted terminally differentiated effector memory CD45RA+ cells. Sequencing was performed on naive CD8+ T cells from PBMCs. The receptors stem from a man younger than 35 in good health. Some clones in this sample may be carry-over from other donors' samples.

V gene TRBV7-3 combines with J gene TRBJ2-7, with a tentative D call TRBD2 (7 bases). This CDR3 contains 15 residues. Per germline, CDR1 SGHTA and CDR2 FQGTGA. V lost 5 bases to trimming and J lost 0 bases, with 14 bases between them. This CDR3 reads CASSQGGGISYEQYF. The DNA for the CDR3 is TGTGCCAGCAGCCAAGGGGGAGGGATCTCCTACGAGCAGTACTTC.

V is TRBV7-9 and J is TRBJ1-1; the D gene is possibly TRBD1 (5 bases). V was trimmed by 5 bases and J by 11 bases, leaving 18 bases between them. The CDR3 extends over 13 amino acids. Germline CDR1 and CDR2: SEHNR and FQNEAQ (reference sequence). The CDR3 here is CASSPQGGKGAFF. CDR3 coding DNA: TGTGCCAGCAGCCCCCAGGGTGGGAAAGGGGCTTTCTTT.

J is TRBJ1-1 and V is TRBV5-1, with D hard to call. The germline CDR1 and CDR2 sequences are SGHRS and YFSETQ. CDR3 size: 15 residues. The ends were cut back, 2 bases at V and 0 bases at J, with 11 bases in the middle. The CDR3 protein is CASSFMTGMNTEAFF. The DNA of the CDR3 is TGCGCCAGCAGCTTCATGACGGGGATGAACACTGAAGCTTTCTTT.

Points on this clone: In the same sample, other DNA sequences code for this CDR3. This rearrangement joins TRBV15 to TRBJ2-7; 9 bases agree with TRBD1. CDR1 and CDR2 from the germline V gene are LNHNV and YYDKDF (reference sequence). The CDR3 contains 14 residues. Losses at the gene ends were 3 bases for V and 3 bases for J; bases not matched to a gene: 3. The CDR3 loop reads CATSSGTGIYEQYF. The CDR3 coding sequence is TGTGCCACCAGCAGCGGGACAGGGATCTACGAGCAGTACTTC.

This sequence joins TRBV7-9 and TRBJ2-2, with D possibly being TRBD1 (5 bases). Deletions cut 5 bases from V and 4 bases from J, with 14 bases between. Germline V gives CDR1 SEHNR, CDR2 FQNEAQ (reference sequence). This CDR3 spans 15 amino acids. CDR3 sequence: CASSIQGATTGELFF. The CDR3 DNA reads TGTGCCAGCAGCATACAAGGGGCCACCACCGGGGAGCTGTTTTTT.

To note about this clone: Other DNA sequences from this sample encode an identical CDR3 as well. This chain links TRBV28 with TRBJ2-7, with 10 positions matching TRBD2. The J segment lost 5 bases and the V segment lost 4 bases, leaving 5 bases of the junction unmatched. Germline V gene sequence: CDR1 MDHEN, CDR2 SYDVKM. The CDR3 is 14 amino acids. Here the CDR3 reads CASSSGLAGDEQYF. The CDR3 region has the DNA TGTGCCAGCAGTTCAGGGCTAGCGGGAGACGAGCAGTACTTC.

The CDR3 coding sequence is TGCAGCGCGAGGGGAGAGACCCAGTACTTC. Protein product: CSARGETQYF. J is TRBJ2-5 and V is TRBV29-1; TRBD1 or TRBD2 may be the D gene (5 bases each). This CDR3 contains 10 residues. V shed 7 bases and J shed 4 bases, with 7 bases lying between them. Germline CDR1 is SQVTM and CDR2 is ANQGSEA.

Remarks on this clone: The same CDR3 also results from other DNA sequences found in this sample. The chain joins TRBV19 to TRBJ2-2; D is unresolved. This CDR3 is built from 14 residues. CDR1 and CDR2 from the germline V gene are LNHDA and SQIVND (reference sequence). Deletions cut 1 base from V and 2 bases from J, with 5 bases between. CDR3 DNA: TGTGCCAGTAGTATAGGCCCTAACACCGGGGAGCTGTTTTTT. Residues: CASSIGPNTGELFF.

The chain recombines TRBV7-9 with TRBJ2-5; unclear D gene. The CDR3 spans 18 residues. The ends were cut back, 6 bases at V and 2 bases at J, with 25 bases in the middle. CDR1 is SEHNR and CDR2 is FQNEAQ in the germline V gene (reference sequence). CDR3 sequence reads: CASSNTHADPREQETQYF. The DNA for the CDR3 is TGTGCCAGCAGTAATACCCATGCGGACCCGAGAGAGCAAGAGACCCAGTACTTC.

Of note for this clone: In the same sample, other DNA sequences code for this CDR3. The rearrangement uses TRBV5-1 and TRBJ2-1, with no clear D. The CDR3 contains 12 residues. Per the germline V gene, CDR1 is SGHRS and CDR2 is YFSETQ. Trimming removed 6 bases from V and 4 bases from J, with 8 bases in between. CDR3 DNA sequence: TGCGCCAGCATGGGTGCATACAATGAGCAGTTCTTC. Translated: CASMGAYNEQFF.

The rearrangement uses TRBV29-1 and TRBJ1-2; 8 nucleotides match TRBD1. This CDR3 contains 16 residues. With 6 bases clipped from V and 0 bases from J, the junction kept 12 bases outside the gene matches. From germline, CDR1 is SQVTM and CDR2 ANQGSEA. The CDR3 region has the DNA TGCAGCGTCCAGGATCGGGACAGGTTCGCTAACTATGGCTACACCTTC. Amino acid sequence: CSVQDRDRFANYGYTF.

Concerning this clone: Other DNA sequences of this sample code for an identical CDR3. The chain uses TRBV7-9 and TRBJ2-7; 11 bases agree with TRBD2. Germline lookup yields CDR1 SEHNR and CDR2 FQNEAQ (reference sequence). Losses at the gene ends were 4 bases for V and 2 bases for J; bases not matched to a gene: 4. The CDR3 is made up of 15 amino acids. The CDR3 region is CASSSRLAGPYEQYF. Written as DNA, the CDR3 is TGTGCCAGCAGCTCAAGACTAGCGGGACCCTACGAGCAGTACTTC.

This sequence joins TRBV19 and TRBJ2-7; D possibly corresponds to TRBD1 (5 bases). The length of the CDR3 is 14 residues. The ends were cut back, 7 bases at V and 9 bases at J, with 22 bases in the middle. Germline CDR1 LNHDA, CDR2 SQIVND (reference sequence). CDR3 in amino acids: CASTPGQGVSGQYF. The DNA of the CDR3 is TGTGCCAGTACCCCAGGGCAGGGTGTCAGTGGGCAGTACTTC.

The rearrangement uses TRBV7-8 and TRBJ1-5; D is perhaps TRBD1 (5 bases). Deletions cut 5 bases from V and 3 bases from J, with 14 bases between. This CDR3 is built from 15 residues. In germline, CDR1 is SGHVS, CDR2 FQNEAQ. CDR3 DNA: TGTGCCAGCAGCGCAGGGATTGGTAACAATCAGCCCCAGCATTTT. As protein: CASSAGIGNNQPQHF.

The chain joins TRBV6-1 to TRBJ1-1, with D tentatively TRBD1 (6 bases). The CDR3 runs 15 residues. Trimming took 2 bases from V and 1 from J, leaving 11 bases between them. Germline CDR1 reads MNHNS; CDR2 reads SASEGT. The CDR3 sequence: CASSEKRTANTEAFF. The DNA for the CDR3 is TGTGCCAGCAGTGAAAAGAGGACAGCGAACACTGAAGCTTTCTTT.

This chain links TRBV19 with TRBJ1-2; unclear D gene. The V gene lost 6 bases and the J gene lost 1 base, with 9 bases spanning the gap. The CDR3 contains 13 residues. Per germline, CDR1 LNHDA and CDR2 SQIVND (reference sequence). CDR3 nucleotide sequence: TGTGCCAGTAGCGTGGGCCTTAACTATGGCTACACCTTC. As protein: CASSVGLNYGYTF. Full variable domain (missing parts from reference TRBV19 and TRBJ1-2): DGGITQSPKYLFRKEGQNVTLSCEQNLNHDAMYWYRQDPGQGLRLIYYSQIVNDFQKGDIAEGYSVSREKKESFPLTVTSAQKNPTAFYLCASSVGLNYGYTFGSGTRLTVV.

V gene TRBV6-1 combines with J gene TRBJ2-7; D is possibly TRBD1 (6 bases). V was shortened by 9 bases and J by 2 bases, with 17 bases between the two germline ends. Germline V CDR1 and CDR2: MNHNS, SASEGT. CDR3 length: 14 amino acids. The CDR3 DNA reads TGTGCCAGTGACAAACCCCGACAGGCCTACGAGCAGTACTTC. It codes for CASDKPRQAYEQYF.

The chain has TRBV10-3 and TRBJ2-7; 10 bases match TRBD2. With V trimmed by 5 bases and J by 5 bases, 9 bases remained unmatched. The germline V gene has CDR1 ENHRY and CDR2 SYGVKD. The CDR3 has 15 amino acids. The CDR3 bases are TGTGCCATCAGTTCAGCGGGAGGGCCTGTGGACGAGCAGTACTTC. Its protein is CAISSAGGPVDEQYF.

This chain connects TRBV29-1 to TRBJ1-1; TRBD1 matches at 8 bases. V lost 4 bases, J lost 5 bases, and 6 bases stayed unmatched. The CDR3 consists of 13 residues. The germline V gene has CDR1 SQVTM and CDR2 ANQGSEA. DNA for the CDR3: TGCAGCGTTGTGTACAGGGGGAGGACTGAAGCTTTCTTT. Translated: CSVVYRGRTEAFF.

V gene TRBV5-1 combines with J gene TRBJ2-7; possibly TRBD2 for D (6 bases). Trimming removed 4 bases from V and 5 bases from J, with 16 bases in between. Germline loops: CDR1 SGHRS, CDR2 YFSETQ. The CDR3 totals 14 residues. The CDR3: CASSLRDFLDEQYF. The CDR3 nucleotides are TGCGCCAGCAGCCTTCGGGACTTTTTGGACGAGCAGTACTTC.

V gene TRBV29-1 combines with J gene TRBJ2-2; TRBD2 matches at 9 bases. Per the germline V gene, CDR1 is SQVTM and CDR2 is ANQGSEA. V gave up 7 bases and J gave up 5 bases; unmatched junction bases: 14. The CDR3 runs to 16 residues. In DNA form, the CDR3 reads TGCAGCGCCACAGGGACTAGCCCACGTCGGACCGGGGAGCTGTTTTTT. This translates into CSATGTSPRRTGELFF.

The rearrangement links TRBV4-1 to TRBJ1-5; 7 bases are shared with TRBD1. The CDR3 spans 15 residues. The J segment lost 6 bases and the V segment lost 2 bases, leaving 7 bases of the junction unmatched. Germline V gene lookup returns CDR1 MGHRA and CDR2 YSYEKL. CDR3 residues: CASSQYLQGGQPQHF. The CDR3 bases are TGCGCCAGCAGCCAATACCTTCAGGGGGGTCAGCCCCAGCATTTT.

The CDR3 protein is CASSLMRGDTQYF. In nucleotides, the CDR3 is TGTGCCAGCAGCCTCATGAGGGGAGATACGCAGTATTTT. V is TRBV4-2 and J is TRBJ2-3; D possibly matches TRBD1 or TRBD2 (5 bases each). The CDR3 spans 13 residues. V dropped 4 bases and J dropped 5 bases, with 10 bases sitting between them. The germline V gene encodes CDR1 LGHNA and CDR2 YNFKEQ.

As regards this clone: Other DNA sequences in this sample translate to the same CDR3. The genes are TRBV7-9 and TRBJ2-7, with D perhaps TRBD2 (6 bases). Germline V gene lookup returns CDR1 SEHNR and CDR2 FQNEAQ (reference sequence). This CDR3 region has 14 residues. Trimming shortened V by 5 bases and J by 2 bases, and 13 bases separated the two germline ends. As DNA, the CDR3 is TGTGCCAGCAGCCCGCGGGACCACACCTACGAGCAGTACTTC. Protein: CASSPRDHTYEQYF.

The chain links TRBV6-4 to TRBJ2-1; TRBD2 aligns across 13 bases. Germline loops: CDR1 MRHNA, CDR2 SNTAGT. This CDR3 has 15 residues. J gave up 5 bases and V 5 bases, and 3 bases lay outside the gene matches. The CDR3 reads CASSPGLAGNNEQFF. CDR3 bases: TGTGCCAGCAGTCCGGGACTAGCGGGGAACAATGAGCAGTTCTTC.

The V call is TRBV29-1, the J call TRBJ1-1, with a weak D call TRBD1 (5 bases). The CDR3 consists of 13 residues. Trimming took off 4 bases at V and 2 bases at J, with 11 bases between the two ends. Looked up from germline, CDR1 is SQVTM and CDR2 is ANQGSEA. The CDR3 bases are TGCAGCGTTGTATGGGGGAAAAACACTGAAGCTTTCTTT. This encodes CSVVWGKNTEAFF. The full variable domain, with the rest looked up from reference TRBV29-1 and TRBJ1-1, is SAVISQKPSRDICQRGTSLTIQCQVDSQVTMMFWYRQQPGQSLTLIATANQGSEATYESGFVIDKFPISRPNLTFSTLTVSNMSPEDSSIYLCSVVWGKNTEAFFGQGTRLTVV.

The chain carries TRBV28 and TRBJ2-7; D not certain. CDR1 is MDHEN, CDR2 SYDVKM, per germline. The germline V and J ends were trimmed by 2 bases and 2 bases, with 10 bases remaining between them. The CDR3 has 14 residues. In DNA, the CDR3 is TGTGCCAGCAGTTTAATACTTGGGACCTACGAGCAGTACTTC. Encoded protein: CASSLILGTYEQYF.

The chain employs TRBV5-1 and TRBJ2-3; D uncertain. The CDR3 has 17 residues. Germline V gene data show CDR1 as SGHRS and CDR2 as YFSETQ. The V and J ends lost 0 bases and 2 bases respectively, with 16 bases between them. As DNA, the CDR3 is TGCGCCAGCAGCTTGGGACCCGTTGCCAGACACACAGATACGCAGTATTTT. Its translation is CASSLGPVARHTDTQYF. The entire variable domain, with the rest obtained from reference TRBV5-1 and TRBJ2-3, is as follows: KAGVTQTPRYLIKTRGQQVTLSCSPISGHRSVSWYQQTPGQGLQFLFEYFSETQRNKGNFPGRFSGRQFSNSRSEMNVSTLELGDSALYLCASSLGPVARHTDTQYFGPGTRLTVL.